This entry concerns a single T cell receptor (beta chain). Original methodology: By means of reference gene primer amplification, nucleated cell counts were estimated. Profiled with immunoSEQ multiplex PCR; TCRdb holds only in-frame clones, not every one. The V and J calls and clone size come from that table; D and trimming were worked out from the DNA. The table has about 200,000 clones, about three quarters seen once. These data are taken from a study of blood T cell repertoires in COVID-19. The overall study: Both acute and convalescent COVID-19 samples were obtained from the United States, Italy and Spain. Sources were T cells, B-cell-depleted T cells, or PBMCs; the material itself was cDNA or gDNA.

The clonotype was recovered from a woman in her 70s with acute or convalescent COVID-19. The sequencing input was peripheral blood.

CDR3 region: CASSLEERGTQYF. The CDR3, as DNA: TGTGCCAGCAGCTTAGAGGAAAGGGGGACCCAGTACTTC. The gene calls are TRBV7-8 and TRBJ2-5; tentatively, D is TRBD1 (5 bases). V lost 1 base to trimming and J lost 7 bases, with 10 bases between them. CDR3 length: 13 amino acids. Germline CDR1 and CDR2: SGHVS and FQNEAQ.